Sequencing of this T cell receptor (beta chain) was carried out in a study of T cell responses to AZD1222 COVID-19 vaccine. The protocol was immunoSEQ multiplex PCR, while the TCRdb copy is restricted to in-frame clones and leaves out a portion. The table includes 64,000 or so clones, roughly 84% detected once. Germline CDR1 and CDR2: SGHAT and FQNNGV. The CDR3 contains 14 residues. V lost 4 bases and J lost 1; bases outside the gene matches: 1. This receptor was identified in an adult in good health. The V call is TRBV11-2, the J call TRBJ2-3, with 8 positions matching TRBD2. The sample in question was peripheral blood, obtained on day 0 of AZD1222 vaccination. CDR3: CASSWTSRTDTQYF. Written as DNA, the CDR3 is TGTGCCAGCAGCTGGACTAGCCGCACAGATACGCAGTATTTT. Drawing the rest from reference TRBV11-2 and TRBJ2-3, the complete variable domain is EAGVAQSPRYKIIEKRQSVAFWCNPISGHATLYWYQQILGQGPKLLIQFQNNGVVDDSQLPKDRFSAERLKGVDSTLKIQPAKLEDSAVYLCASSWTSRTDTQYFGPGTRLTVL.